This TCR beta chain was found in a study of cytomegalovirus exposure and HLA in healthy donors. Study findings and constraints: Roughly uniform sequencing depth across donors was assumed, possibly incorrectly. There were reportedly fewer N-insertions in an Asian-associated ancestry cluster than the roughly 670-donor mean, in a later analysis.

Turning to this clone: The antigen is not known.

The CDR3 spans 14 residues. Germline loops: CDR1 SGHTS, CDR2 YDEGEE. V dropped 4 bases and J dropped 14; count of bases not matched to a gene: 11. The primer mix had 60 Vbeta and 13 Jbeta primers. Libraries were prepared by immunoSEQ multiplex PCR; TCRdb keeps only in-frame clonotypes and omits some of them. The repertoire has 110,000 to 150,000 clones, 78% of them found once; the top ten carry about 2.4%. The sequencing input was PBMCs. V gene TRBV5-8 combines with J gene TRBJ1-6, with 8 bases that match TRBD1. The sequence derives from a young woman in good health and CMV-seropositive. CDR3 loop: CASSQRDRLFTLHF. In DNA, the CDR3 is TGTGCCAGCAGCCAACGGGACAGGTTGTTCACCCTCCACTTT.